What follows are 8 T cell receptor beta chains derived from one specimen sequenced in a study of T cell responses to AZD1222 COVID-19 vaccine (dated by TCRdb to about 2021). Library preparation used the immunoSEQ multiplex PCR assay. TCRdb stores this immuneACCESS table with in-frame sequences only. Part of the clones is absent; in the studies checked, under half of the shortfall reflects unresolved V genes, and no reason is known for the rest. The sample table shows tens of thousands of clones, and approximately 90% are seen once. The ten largest clones take up just under 5% of the sample. The meaning of the sample's time point label: baseline before first vaccination. This sample comprised peripheral blood, obtained on day 0 of AZD1222 vaccination. The receptors come from an adult in good health.

V gene TRBV18 combines with J gene TRBJ2-7; TRBD1 is a possible D gene (6 bases). CDR1 and CDR2 (germline): KGHSH, LQKENI. The germline V and J ends were trimmed by 0 bases and 6 bases, with 6 bases remaining between them. There are 12 residues in the CDR3. CDR3 coding DNA: TGTGCCAGCTCACCACCCAGGGGCGAGCAGTACTTC. It codes for CASSPPRGEQYF.

The V call is TRBV12-3 or TRBV12-4, the J call TRBJ2-5; D uncertain. V was cut by 2 bases and J by 8 bases, with 6 bases left in between. The CDR3 covers 11 residues. CDR3 in amino acids: CASSLRVTQYF. The CDR3 nucleotides are TGTGCCAGCAGTTTACGGGTAACCCAGTACTTC.

This clone was observed a handful of times. The chain combines TRBV4-1 with TRBJ1-4, with a weak D call TRBD1 (5 bases). The V and J ends lost 2 bases and 5 bases respectively, with 18 bases between them. The germline V gene has CDR1 MGHRA and CDR2 YSYEKL. The CDR3 runs 17 residues. The CDR3 coding sequence is TGCGCCAGCAGCCAAATCCGGGACGTCACGAGGAATGAAAAACTGTTTTTT. Amino acids: CASSQIRDVTRNEKLFF.

The chain employs TRBV6-5 and TRBJ1-5, with D possibly matching TRBD1 (5 bases). Trimming took off 6 bases at V and 6 bases at J, with 15 bases between the two ends. Germline-derived CDR1 and CDR2 are MNHEY and SVGAGI. The CDR3 sequence is 14 residues long. Here the CDR3 reads CASRKGGTSQPQHF. Written as DNA, the CDR3 is TGTGCCAGCAGAAAAGGAGGGACGAGTCAGCCCCAGCATTTT.

The rearrangement joins TRBV6-1 to TRBJ2-1; D remains unclear. Germline-derived CDR1 and CDR2 are MNHNS and SASEGT. The CDR3 runs 12 residues. Between the trimmed V and J ends, which lost 3 bases and 9 bases, there was a span of 9 bases. The DNA of the CDR3 is TGTGCCAGCAGTGACGGGCCCCGTGAGCAGTTCTTC. Its translation is CASSDGPREQFF.

The rearrangement joins TRBV18 to TRBJ1-1, with D possibly being TRBD1 (5 bases). The CDR3 spans 14 residues. The germline V gene has CDR1 KGHSH and CDR2 LQKENI. The germline V and J ends were trimmed by 3 bases and 0 bases, with 8 bases remaining between them. The CDR3 bases are TGTGCCAGCTCACCGGGGCTCATGAACACTGAAGCTTTCTTT. Translating gives CASSPGLMNTEAFF.

This clone was detected once. This chain uses TRBV7-2 with TRBJ2-1; 14 bases map to TRBD2. CDR1 is SGHTA and CDR2 is FQGNSA in the germline V gene. V shed 5 bases, J shed 7 bases, and the junction held 10 bases outside the gene matches. The CDR3 is made up of 17 amino acids. CDR3 sequence reads: CASSRAPTSGGANEQFF. CDR3 DNA sequence: TGTGCCAGCAGCCGTGCCCCGACTAGCGGGGGGGCGAATGAGCAGTTCTTC.

This rearrangement joins TRBV30 to TRBJ2-7, with 8 nucleotides matching TRBD2. Germline values: CDR1 GTSNPN, CDR2 SVGIG (reference sequence). CDR3 length: 13 residues. Trimming cost V 5 bases and J 9 bases; bases outside gene matches: 12. Here the CDR3 reads CAWAGTSLDRQYF. The CDR3 coding sequence is TGTGCCTGGGCCGGGACTAGTCTCGATCGGCAGTACTTC.